This entry concerns a single TCR beta chain. This sample was taken from a study of blood T cell repertoires in COVID-19. Across the whole study: The samples span acute and convalescent COVID-19 from the United States, Italy and Spain.

Participants, about 18 to 90 years old, spanned approximately 26 US areas. Categorization into cohorts depended on clinical history that participants reported. Cohort 3 donors were reported recovered after two negative PCRs, clearance, or symptom resolution. The CDR3 has 14 residues. Per the germline V gene, CDR1 is MNHEY and CDR2 is SMNVEV (reference sequence). V was cut by 5 bases and J by 0 bases, with 10 bases left in between. Generated by immunoSEQ multiplex PCR, the TCRdb table keeps only in-frame clones and is missing some. The data show about 180,000 clones, with roughly 86% seen just once and under 9.5% held by the top ten.

The source material was PBMCs or T cells enriched from blood (not recorded which). This TCR came from a woman aged 25 to 39 who had recovered from COVID-19. V gene TRBV27 combines with J gene TRBJ1-2; possibly TRBD1 for D (5 bases). The CDR3 coding sequence is TGTGCCAGCAGTCCCTCGACAGCTAACTATGGCTACACCTTC. This encodes CASSPSTANYGYTF.